The 25 T cell receptor beta chains given below trace back to one sample, sequenced in a study of blood T cell repertoires in COVID-19. Method: immunoSEQ multiplex PCR; TCRdb's copy keeps in-frame clones and lacks some. There are around 86,000 clones in the sample; 83% occur only once, and roughly 32% lies in the top ten. Sequencing used peripheral blood. These receptor sequences come from a woman of 80 years or more with acute or convalescent COVID-19.

On this clone itself: Different DNA sequences within this sample yield the same CDR3. The chain combines TRBV5-1 with TRBJ2-5; TRBD1 might be the D (5 bases). The CDR3 is made up of 13 amino acids. V shed 4 bases and J shed 5 bases, with 12 bases lying between them. Germline V gene data show CDR1 as SGHRS and CDR2 as YFSETQ. This CDR3 is CASSGQGQETQYF. In DNA form, the CDR3 reads TGCGCCAGCAGCGGGCAGGGCCAGGAGACCCAGTACTTC.

The chain recombines TRBV5-1 with TRBJ2-1; D is perhaps TRBD2 (6 bases). The CDR3 is made up of 17 amino acids. Germline CDR1 is SGHRS and CDR2 is YFSETQ. Trimming stripped 1 base from V and 8 bases from J, with 22 bases between. CDR3 nucleotide sequence: TGCGCCAGCAGCTTGCGGGGGTTTGCCGGGCTCTCGGATGAGCAGTTCTTC. This translates into CASSLRGFAGLSDEQFF.

This sequence joins TRBV2 and TRBJ1-5, with a weak D call TRBD1 (6 bases). This CDR3 has 17 amino acids. Trimming took off 5 bases at V and 3 bases at J, with 20 bases between the two ends. Germline V CDR1 and CDR2: SNHLY, FYNNEI. CDR3 sequence reads: CASSFSPGTRANQPQHF. The CDR3 DNA sequence: TGTGCCAGCAGTTTTTCACCCGGGACAAGGGCCAATCAGCCCCAGCATTTT.

The chain carries TRBV18 and TRBJ1-2, with no clear D. V was clipped by 6 bases and J by 1 base, with 6 bases between them. The germline CDR1 and CDR2 sequences are KGHSH and LQKENI. This CDR3 contains 12 residues. The CDR3 DNA is TGTGCCAGCTCCGGACTTAACTATGGCTACACCTTC. Translating gives CASSGLNYGYTF. Supplemented by reference TRBV18 and TRBJ1-2, the full variable domain reads NAGVMQNPRHLVRRRGQEARLRCSPMKGHSHVYWYRQLPEEGLKFMVYLQKENIIDESGMPKERFSAEFPKEGPSILRIQQVVRGDSAAYFCASSGLNYGYTFGSGTRLTVV.

The chain uses TRBV7-2 and TRBJ1-1; 8 positions match TRBD1. The CDR3 totals 13 residues. Germline V gene sequence: CDR1 SGHTA, CDR2 FQGNSA. The J segment lost 3 bases and the V segment lost 4 bases, leaving 1 base of the junction unmatched. The CDR3 DNA follows: TGTGCCAGCAGCTCACAGGGGGACACTGAAGCTTTCTTT. Translation gives CASSSQGDTEAFF. The full variable domain, with the rest looked up from reference TRBV7-2 and TRBJ1-1, is GAGVSQSPSNKVTEKGKDVELRCDPISGHTALYWYRQSLGQGLEFLIYFQGNSAPDKSGLPSDRFSAERTGGSVSTLTIQRTQQEDSAVYLCASSSQGDTEAFFGQGTRLTVV.

This clone was seen once. The J gene is TRBJ2-4, the V gene TRBV21-1; TRBD1 is taken as the D call from the table, unchecked against the DNA. TRBV21-1 represents a pseudogene. CDR3 length: 16 residues. In DNA, the CDR3 is TGTGCCAGCAGCAAAGCGCTTTTGACACGGGCAGGGATTCAGTACTTC. It translates to CASSKALLTRAGIQYF.

The chain recombines TRBV2 with TRBJ2-7; maybe TRBD2 (6 bases). This CDR3 spans 12 amino acids. The V and J ends lost 11 bases and 3 bases respectively, with 14 bases between them. CDR1 is SNHLY, CDR2 FYNNEI, per germline. The CDR3 bases are TGTGCCGGTAGGGACTTCATCTACGAGCAGTACTTC. Protein sequence: CAGRDFIYEQYF.

The chain links TRBV19 to TRBJ1-2; 7 nucleotides match TRBD1. Germline V CDR1 and CDR2: LNHDA, SQIVND (reference sequence). The J segment lost 0 bases and the V segment lost 10 bases, leaving 14 bases of the junction unmatched. CDR3 length: 16 residues. The CDR3 DNA reads TGTGCCACCCAACAGGGAAGGGGGCTAGCTAACTATGGCTACACCTTC. It specifies CATQQGRGLANYGYTF.

The chain employs TRBV19 and TRBJ2-7; 8 bases map to TRBD2. Germline V lookup: CDR1 LNHDA, CDR2 SQIVND (reference sequence). The CDR3 has 15 residues. Trimming at V came to 2 bases and at J to 4 bases, leaving 7 bases not matched to a gene. CDR3 amino acids: CASSIRTSGAYEQYF. The CDR3 DNA is TGTGCCAGTAGTATAAGAACTAGCGGAGCTTACGAGCAGTACTTC.

The V gene is TRBV7-3, the J gene TRBJ2-1; TRBD2 matches 7 bases. The CDR3 is 14 residues long. Germline V CDR1 and CDR2: SGHTA, FQGTGA. V trimming: 2 bases; J trimming: 7 bases; junction bases outside the gene matches: 5. Written as DNA, the CDR3 is TGTGCCAGCAGCTTAGCGGGAGTTCAAAATGAGCAGTTCTTC. Translated, it gives CASSLAGVQNEQFF.

The chain uses TRBV19 and TRBJ2-7, with D perhaps TRBD1 (5 bases). Between the trimmed V and J ends, which lost 5 bases and 2 bases, there was a span of 10 bases. This CDR3 comprises 13 residues. Germline V gene lookup returns CDR1 LNHDA and CDR2 SQIVND (reference sequence). This chain's CDR3 is CASSYDSTYEQYF. The CDR3 DNA reads as TGTGCCAGTAGTTATGACAGTACCTACGAGCAGTACTTC.

The chain recombines TRBV5-1 with TRBJ2-5; possible D gene TRBD2, 6 bases. Germline V gene data show CDR1 as SGHRS and CDR2 as YFSETQ. Trimming cost V 2 bases and J 4 bases, with 6 bases left between them. The CDR3 consists of 12 residues. CDR3 sequence: CASSFGGETQYF. CDR3 bases: TGCGCCAGCAGCTTCGGGGGAGAGACCCAGTACTTC.

The chain recombines TRBV25-1 with TRBJ1-3, with no clear D. The CDR3 extends over 15 amino acids. The V gene lost 1 base and the J gene lost 3 bases, with 10 bases spanning the gap. Germline assignment: CDR1 MGHDK and CDR2 SYGVNS. The CDR3 spells CASSEWRANGNTIYF. CDR3 DNA sequence: TGTGCCAGCAGTGAATGGAGGGCGAATGGAAACACCATATATTTT.

V usage is TRBV7-2 and J usage is TRBJ2-3; no definite D call. This CDR3 is 13 amino acids long. Germline lookup yields CDR1 SGHTA and CDR2 FQGNSA. V was cut by 1 base and J by 1 base, with 3 bases left in between. In DNA, the CDR3 is TGTGCCAGCAGCTTAGAGCGCACAGATACGCAGTATTTT. Its translation: CASSLERTDTQYF.

V usage is TRBV5-4 and J usage is TRBJ2-1; D perhaps matches TRBD2 (5 bases). Trimming took off 0 bases at V and 5 bases at J, with 12 bases between the two ends. The length of the CDR3 is 15 residues. Germline V gene lookup returns CDR1 SGHNT and CDR2 YYREEE (reference sequence). The CDR3 DNA is TGTGCCAGCAGCTTGGTCGCGGGTTCCGACAATGAGCAGTTCTTC. Translated: CASSLVAGSDNEQFF. Full variable domain (outside the CDR3, taken from reference TRBV5-4 and TRBJ2-1): ETGVTQSPTHLIKTRGQQVTLRCSSQSGHNTVSWYQQALGQGPQFIFQYYREEENGRGNFPPRFSGLQFPNYSSELNVNALELDDSALYLCASSLVAGSDNEQFFGPGTRLTVL.

This rearrangement joins TRBV18 to TRBJ1-3, with D possibly TRBD1 on 5 matching bases. The CDR3 is 16 residues long. Germline lookup yields CDR1 KGHSH and CDR2 LQKENI. Trimming removed 0 bases from V and 2 bases from J, with 11 bases in between. The CDR3 nucleotides read TGTGCCAGCTCACCACCCCAAAGGGGAACTGGAAACACCATATATTTT. Amino acids: CASSPPQRGTGNTIYF.

The chain joins TRBV18 to TRBJ1-4; TRBD1 aligns across 7 bases. V lost 5 bases to trimming and J lost 4 bases; unmatched junction nucleotides: 10. This CDR3 has 16 amino acids. CDR1 KGHSH and CDR2 LQKENI come from the germline V gene. CDR3 protein: CASSIRSTGSNEKLFF. In nucleotides, the CDR3 is TGTGCCAGCTCAATACGCTCGACAGGGAGTAATGAAAAACTGTTTTTT.

This chain connects TRBV5-6 to TRBJ1-1; a weak D match, TRBD1 (6 bases). This CDR3 comprises 13 residues. Germline V gene data show CDR1 as SGHDT and CDR2 as YYEEEE. Trimming removed 3 bases at V and 12 bases at J, with 18 bases between. Written as DNA, the CDR3 is TGTGCCAGCAGCTCCGGGACACCCGGTGAGACTTTCTTT. Translation: CASSSGTPGETFF.

This rearrangement joins TRBV7-6 to TRBJ2-2; 9 nucleotides agree with TRBD1. Germline CDR1 and CDR2: SGHVS and FNYEAQ. J was trimmed by 1 base and V by 3 bases; bases with no gene match: 0. The CDR3 runs 15 residues. The CDR3 protein is CASSLDRGNTGELFF. The CDR3 DNA sequence: TGTGCCAGCAGCTTGGACAGGGGGAACACCGGGGAGCTGTTTTTT. Combining the CDR3 with reference TRBV7-6 and TRBJ2-2 gives the whole variable domain GAGVSQSPRYKVTKRGQDVALRCDPISGHVSLYWYRQALGQGPEFLTYFNYEAQQDKSGLPNDRFSAERPEGSISTLTIQRTEQRDSAMYRCASSLDRGNTGELFFGEGSRLTVL.

V and J are TRBV25-1 and TRBJ1-1; D uncertain. Trimming cost V 5 bases and J 4 bases, with 14 bases left between them. From germline, CDR1 is MGHDK and CDR2 SYGVNS. The CDR3 runs to 14 residues. The chain's CDR3 is CASSIAGSGTEAFF. The CDR3 nucleotides read TGTGCCAGCAGTATCGCGGGGTCGGGCACTGAAGCTTTCTTT.

In this sample, this clone turned up a few times. The rearrangement links TRBV5-8 to TRBJ1-2; TRBD1 matches 9 bases. This CDR3 has 16 residues. The germline V gene has CDR1 SGHTS and CDR2 YDEGEE. V lost 4 bases and J lost 3; bases outside the gene matches: 10. CDR3 DNA sequence: TGTGCCAGCAGCCCCACAGGGACAGGGTCTTACTATGGCTACACCTTC. This translates into CASSPTGTGSYYGYTF.

The chain combines TRBV7-2 with TRBJ2-4; 11 bases are a match to TRBD1. Germline-derived CDR1 and CDR2 are SGHTA and FQGNSA. This CDR3 is built from 15 residues. The V segment lost 3 bases and the J segment 8 bases; nucleotides outside the gene matches: 6. The CDR3 DNA sequence: TGTGCCAGCAGCTTTCGGACAGGGGGCCAGGACATTCAGTACTTC. It translates to CASSFRTGGQDIQYF.

The DNA of the CDR3 is TGTGCCAGTACTTTGGACAGGGGGGGATACAATGAGCAGTTCTTC. Translated, it gives CASTLDRGGYNEQFF. This chain connects TRBV19 to TRBJ2-1; 10 positions match TRBD1. The CDR3 extends over 15 amino acids. J lost 4 bases, V lost 7 bases, and 7 bases had no gene match. In germline, CDR1 is LNHDA, CDR2 SQIVND (reference sequence). The full variable domain, rest sourced from reference TRBV19 and TRBJ2-1, is DGGITQSPKYLFRKEGQNVTLSCEQNLNHDAMYWYRQDPGQGLRLIYYSQIVNDFQKGDIAEGYSVSREKKESFPLTVTSAQKNPTAFYLCASTLDRGGYNEQFFGPGTRLTVL.

The chain couples TRBV5-6 to TRBJ2-1, with 7 bases lining up with TRBD1. With V trimmed by 2 bases and J by 2 bases, 4 bases remained unmatched. CDR3 length equals 15 residues. The germline gives CDR1 SGHDT, CDR2 YYEEEE. Here the CDR3 reads CASSFLGQAYNEQFF. CDR3 bases: TGTGCCAGCAGCTTCCTCGGACAGGCCTACAATGAGCAGTTCTTC.

This clone was observed a single time. The CDR3 DNA sequence: TGTGCCAGCAGCTTAGAGACAGGGGGCACTCAGCCCCAGCATTTT. As protein: CASSLETGGTQPQHF. The rearrangement uses TRBV6-2 or TRBV6-3 and TRBJ1-5; 10 nucleotides match TRBD1. The trim removed 6 bases at V and 6 bases at J, leaving 8 bases unmatched. The CDR3 is made up of 15 amino acids. From germline, CDR1 is MNHEY and CDR2 SVGEGT.